This paragraph covers one T cell receptor beta chain sequence. TRB rearrangements were amplified by touch-down multiplex PCR with mixed TRB-A/B primers. TCRdb re-called the multiplex PCR reads and gives one entry per CDR3 protein, without DNA. Its table records thousands of distinct CDR3 sequences. This CDR3 spans 15 amino acids. Germline V lookup: CDR1 MDHEN, CDR2 SYDVKM. This sample was included in a study of T cell clusters in autoimmune cytopenias. About 39,000 genome equivalents of blood DNA were amplified for TRB. V is TRBV28 and J is TRBJ2-1. Source material: peripheral blood. This receptor was identified in a human donor with an autoimmune cytopenia, with autoimmune hepatitis or in good health (not recorded which). The chain's CDR3 is CASSLAGGSYNEQFF.